The subject of this entry is one T cell receptor (beta chain). Its specificity is unknown. Libraries were prepared by immunoSEQ multiplex PCR; TCRdb keeps only in-frame clonotypes and omits some of them. The profile shows more than 90,000 clones, roughly 83% of them singletons. The source of the sample is a study of cytomegalovirus exposure and HLA in healthy donors. Study findings and constraints: The classifier, whose performance was assessed in both the original and validation cohorts, reportedly diagnosed cytomegalovirus status with high specificity and sensitivity.

The specimen was PBMCs. The clonotype originates from a man younger than 35 in good health and CMV-seronegative.

Here the CDR3 DNA reads TGTGCCAGCAGCTTAAGGACAGCCTATGGCTACACCTTC. Protein: CASSLRTAYGYTF. The rearrangement uses TRBV7-2 and TRBJ1-2, with TRBD1 as a possible D gene (6 bases). Germline CDR1 SGHTA, CDR2 FQGNSA. The germline V and J ends were trimmed by 2 bases and 4 bases, with 8 bases remaining between them. This CDR3 is built from 13 residues.